A single T cell receptor (beta chain) is shown here with its context. Its target antigen remains unknown. The sample holds no much larger clone one base away, and base qualities are not on file. The data were taken from a study of blood T cell repertoires in COVID-19 (dated by TCRdb to about 2020). Background on the whole study: Samples covering the acute and convalescent phases of COVID-19 were provided by collaborators in the United States, Italy and Spain. A freely available public database, intended as a resource for researchers studying the immune response to SARS-CoV-2, is where the repertoires were released. Where available, HLA class I and class II types were taken from metadata supplied by the sample provider and were not determined by assay-based typing. Samples came from the ongoing ImmuneRACE study (first 160 participants) plus 1,254 subjects from 6 global collaborators. A de-identified subject ID, COVID-19 status, age in years and sex were almost always included in the sample metadata. Deeply sampled blood TCRbeta repertoires from subjects exposed to, actively infected with, or recovered from COVID-19 were included in the dataset. The material from the prospective study consisted of cDNA or gDNA derived from T cells, B-cell-depleted T cells, or PBMCs. Overall study results and their limits: The quantity of clinical and demographic metadata differed by source and by participant and was supplied without curation.

Whole blood was collected in K2EDTA tubes by collaborating institutions according to the institutions' own protocols. Collaborator samples were shipped for TCRbeta analysis as frozen whole blood, isolated PBMCs, or DNA extracted from either sample type. The immunoSEQ Assay, a bias-controlled multiplex PCR, was used to amplify TCRbeta CDR3 regions from genomic DNA. Per the original workflow: Within the assay, amplification of reference gene primers was used to estimate how many nucleated cells each sample contained. Sequence reads were collapsed and filtered to measure the absolute abundance of every unique TCRbeta CDR3 rearrangement. Productive Simpson clonality was computed per sample as the square root of Simpson's diversity index over productive rearrangements. This immuneACCESS table, as held by TCRdb, lists in-frame sequences with V and J called but not all clones. Of the missing ones, under half trace to an unresolved V gene in checked studies; the others have no known cause. V, J and clone size reflect that table, while D and trimming were determined from the DNA. The sample profile shows fewer than 60,000 clones; roughly 90% of them were found once. Clones ranked in the top ten supply 15% to 25% of the sample.

V and J are trimmed by 3 bases and 3 bases, and the gene matches miss 4 bases of the junction. CDR1 and CDR2, per the germline V gene, are KGHSH and LQKENI. The CDR3 sequence holds 14 residues, the cysteine and phenylalanine included. Just the 42-base CDR3 DNA is kept, in frame starting at base 1. The TCR comes from a human donor in a cohort sampled during active COVID-19. Sequenced: peripheral blood. The chain was built from TRBV18 and TRBJ2-5; the junction holds 7 bases that match TRBD1. The CDR3 in this case is CASSPGTVEETQYF. The nucleotides read TGTGCCAGCTCACCCGGGACAGTAGAAGAGACCCAGTACTTC.